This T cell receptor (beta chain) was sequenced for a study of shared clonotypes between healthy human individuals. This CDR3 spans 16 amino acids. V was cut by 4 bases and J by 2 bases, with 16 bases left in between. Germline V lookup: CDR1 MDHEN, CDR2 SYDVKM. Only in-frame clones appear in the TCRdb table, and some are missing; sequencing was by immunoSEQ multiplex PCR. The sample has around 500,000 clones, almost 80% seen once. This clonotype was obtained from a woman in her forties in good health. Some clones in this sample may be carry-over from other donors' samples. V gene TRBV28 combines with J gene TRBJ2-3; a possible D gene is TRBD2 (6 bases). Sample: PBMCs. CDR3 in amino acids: CASSSAVREVTDTQYF. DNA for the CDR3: TGTGCCAGCAGTTCCGCCGTCAGGGAGGTCACAGATACGCAGTATTTT.